One and the same sample provided the 13 T cell receptor beta chains below, sequenced in a study of blood T cell repertoires in COVID-19. Here immunoSEQ multiplex PCR was the method, and the copy in TCRdb shows in-frame clones only, minus some. The sample holds 150,000 or so clones, 70% to 90% seen once. The sample consisted of peripheral blood. These receptors all stem from a man aged 60-69 years with COVID-19, enrolled during active disease.

The rearrangement links TRBV20-1 to TRBJ1-2, with 9 bases aligning to TRBD1. The CDR3 loop spans 13 amino acids. J lost 8 bases, V lost 3 bases, and 7 bases had no gene match. CDR1 is DFQATT, CDR2 SNEGSKA, per germline (reference sequence). Written as DNA, the CDR3 is TGCAGTGCTAGTTTAACAGGGGGCGACGGCTACACCTTC. This codes for CSASLTGGDGYTF.

The chain recombines TRBV21-1 with TRBJ2-7; the D call of TRBD1 is as the table states it, not checked on the DNA. TRBV21-1 is given as a pseudogene. The CDR3 sequence is 12 residues long. CDR3 protein: CASRSRQGAPIF. The CDR3 nucleotides read TGTGCCAGCAGGTCCCGACAGGGGGCACCGATCTTC.

This clone showed up just once. The chain employs TRBV7-9 and TRBJ2-7; a weak D match, TRBD1 (6 bases). V gave up 2 bases and J gave up 1 base, with 12 bases separating them. The CDR3 is 15 amino acids. Per germline, CDR1 SEHNR and CDR2 FQNEAQ (reference sequence). CDR3: CASSLWAGESYEQYF. The CDR3 bases are TGTGCCAGCAGCTTATGGGCAGGGGAGTCCTACGAGCAGTACTTC.

The chain uses TRBV7-8 and TRBJ1-2; D remains unclear. Germline CDR1 and CDR2: SGHVS and FQNEAQ. The CDR3 runs to 15 residues. V dropped 3 bases and J dropped 6 bases, with 17 bases sitting between them. CDR3 loop: CASSFPGRARDGYTF. CDR3 in DNA: TGTGCCAGCAGCTTCCCGGGGAGGGCAAGAGATGGCTACACCTTC.

In DNA form, the CDR3 reads TGTGCCAGCAGTTTCCCCCGGGACAGGGGCCATAGCTCTGGAAACACCATATATTTT. This gives the protein CASSFPRDRGHSSGNTIYF. The rearrangement uses TRBV28 and TRBJ1-3; 10 nucleotides align to TRBD1. V shed 3 bases, J shed 0 bases, and the junction held 11 bases outside the gene matches. The CDR3 loop spans 19 amino acids. Germline CDR1 reads MDHEN; CDR2 reads SYDVKM.

This clone was seen more than once but under ten times. The chain combines TRBV5-4 with TRBJ2-4; D unresolved. CDR3 size: 18 residues. Trimming pared 0 bases from V and 0 bases from J, leaving 16 bases between. Per germline, CDR1 SGHNT and CDR2 YYREEE (reference sequence). DNA for the CDR3: TGTGCCAGCAGCTTGGTCACGGCCGCGGAACTAGCCAAAAACATTCAGTACTTC. It encodes CASSLVTAAELAKNIQYF.

The chain is built from TRBV7-2 and TRBJ2-3; D is unclear. V lost 5 bases and J lost 0, with 12 bases in between. This CDR3 contains 15 residues. Germline CDR1 SGHTA, CDR2 FQGNSA. In nucleotides, the CDR3 is TGTGCCAGCAGCCTCCAGGCGTCTAGCACAGATACGCAGTATTTT. The encoded protein is CASSLQASSTDTQYF.

V usage is TRBV4-2 and J usage is TRBJ1-2; 7 bases align to TRBD1. Germline loops: CDR1 LGHNA, CDR2 YNFKEQ. The CDR3 extends over 18 amino acids. The trim removed 1 base at V and 4 bases at J, leaving 15 bases unmatched. This chain's CDR3 is CASSQGAGQGVSVYGYTF. In DNA, the CDR3 is TGTGCCAGCAGCCAAGGGGCTGGGCAGGGGGTTTCTGTCTATGGCTACACCTTC.

The sample holds a few counts of this clone. The chain is built from TRBV6-6 and TRBJ2-7; 9 nucleotides align to TRBD1. Unmatched junction bases numbered 5, after V lost 5 bases and J lost 0 bases. The CDR3 totals 15 residues. CDR1 is MNHNY and CDR2 is SVGAGI in the germline V gene (reference sequence). As DNA, the CDR3 is TGTGCCAGCAGTACCGGGACAGGGCTCTCCTACGAGCAGTACTTC. Translating it yields CASSTGTGLSYEQYF.

This clone was observed a few times. CDR3 coding DNA: TGCGCCAGCAGCCAAGATGCCACCTCCCCCGGGGTAGGGGGTTTGGAGACCCAGTACTTC. Amino acid sequence: CASSQDATSPGVGGLETQYF. The V call is TRBV4-3, the J call TRBJ2-5; tentative D call: TRBD1 (6 bases). The length of the CDR3 is 20 residues. With 0 bases removed from V and 5 bases from J, the gap between germline ends came to 28 bases. Germline V gene sequence: CDR1 LGHNA, CDR2 YSLEER.

With regard to this clone: A junction end diverges from the germline sequence, so it may reflect a read error. The CDR3 loop reads CASSLQGLAGVSPVF. The CDR3 DNA sequence: TGTGCCAGCAGTCTACAAGGACTAGCGGGGGTATCCCCGGTCTTC. This chain uses TRBV5-5 with TRBJ2-1; TRBD2 matches 13 bases. The CDR3 is 15 amino acids. The germline CDR1 and CDR2 sequences are SGHKS and YYEKEE (reference sequence). Full variable domain (outside the CDR3, taken from reference TRBV5-5 and TRBJ2-1): DAGVTQSPTHLIKTRGQQVTLRCSPISGHKSVSWYQQVLGQGPQFIFQYYEKEERGRGNFPDRFSARQFPNYSSELNVNALLLGDSALYLCASSLQGLAGVSPVFGPGTRLTVL.

The gene calls are TRBV5-1 and TRBJ2-5; D possibly corresponds to TRBD2 (6 bases). CDR1 is SGHRS and CDR2 is YFSETQ in the germline V gene. The V end lost 1 base, the J end lost 4 bases, and 17 bases lay between the germline ends. The CDR3 is 16 amino acids. In DNA form, the CDR3 reads TGCGCCAGCAGCTTGAGCGGAGGAGGGTTAACAGAGACCCAGTACTTC. As protein: CASSLSGGGLTETQYF. The full variable domain, rest sourced from reference TRBV5-1 and TRBJ2-5, is KAGVTQTPRYLIKTRGQQVTLSCSPISGHRSVSWYQQTPGQGLQFLFEYFSETQRNKGNFPGRFSGRQFSNSRSEMNVSTLELGDSALYLCASSLSGGGLTETQYFGPGTRLLVL.

V and J are TRBV7-8 and TRBJ1-6; D is possibly TRBD1 (5 bases). The CDR3 loop spans 18 amino acids. Trimming took 5 bases from V and 4 from J, leaving 21 bases between them. The V gene's germline CDR1 is SGHVS and CDR2 FQNEAQ. The CDR3 sequence is CASSTRSGDLRYNSPLHF. The CDR3 DNA is TGTGCCAGCAGCACCCGGTCGGGGGACCTTCGTTATAATTCACCCCTCCACTTT.